This TCR beta chain stems from a study of neoadjuvant anti-PD-1 for oral cavity cancer. The table came from immunoSEQ multiplex PCR; TCRdb's copy has only in-frame clones and leaves some out. The sample includes around 81,000 clones, 84% of them seen just once. Germline CDR1 and CDR2: SGHNT and YYREEE (reference sequence). The CDR3 sequence is 15 residues long. V lost 1 base, J lost 4 bases, and 14 bases lay in between. This clonotype originated in a person aged 40 to 85 with oral cavity squamous cell carcinoma. Sequenced material: PBMCs, taken before nivolumab (anti-PD-1) treatment. The V gene is TRBV5-4, the J gene TRBJ1-2, with a weak D call TRBD1 (5 bases). CDR3 in DNA: TGTGCCAGCAGCTTGTATGAGGGTGGGGCCTATGGCTACACCTTC. The encoded protein is CASSLYEGGAYGYTF.